The sequence of this T cell receptor (beta chain) was determined in a study of cytomegalovirus exposure and HLA in healthy donors. 13 Jbeta primers and 60 Vbeta primers were used for the PCR. Measured with immunoSEQ multiplex PCR; TCRdb has only the in-frame clones, and not every one. In the table there are over 100,000 clones, around 80% of which are singletons. As for this clone: Its antigen remains unidentified.

The CDR3 is 14 residues long. The germline V gene has CDR1 SGHNT and CDR2 YENEEA. Trimming took 5 bases from V and 4 from J; bases not matched to a gene: 7. Study-level findings and limits: The authors listed around 150 TCR beta chains as cytomegalovirus-associated.

Though probably carrying unrecorded immune exposures, donors were nominally healthy at sampling. Sample: PBMCs. The sequence came from a man between 25 and 39 years old in good health and CMV-seronegative. The rearrangement uses TRBV11-3 and TRBJ1-1, with TRBD1 matching over 7 bases. This CDR3 is CASSATGKATEAFF. CDR3 in DNA: TGTGCCAGCAGCGCGACAGGGAAGGCCACTGAAGCTTTCTTT. Filled out from reference TRBV11-3 and TRBJ1-1, the complete variable domain reads EAGVVQSPRYKIIEKKQPVAFWCNPISGHNTLYWYLQNLGQGPELLIRYENEEAVDDSQLPKDRFSAERLKGVDSTLKIQPAELGDSAVYLCASSATGKATEAFFGQGTRLTVV.